These T cell receptor beta chains were read from a single sample in a study of T cells after yellow fever vaccination. Via MiXCR, TCRdb re-called the 5' RACE reads, giving one row per CDR3 protein. The sample consists of some 560,000 distinct CDR3 sequences, roughly 19% of them appearing once. The specimen was PBMCs, collected 15 days after the yellow fever booster vaccination. The origin of the receptors is a man aged 25 to 40 who received the YFV17D yellow fever vaccine. CDR3s include the opening cysteine and the closing phenylalanine or tryptophan.

V gene,J gene,CDR3 protein
TRBV7-9,TRBJ2-7,CASSGARLPYEQYF
TRBV20-1,TRBJ2-5,CSARGLAGVSQETQYF
TRBV5-1,TRBJ2-5,CASSNSASQETQYF
TRBV20-1,TRBJ2-3,CSASDRNTDTQYF
TRBV27,TRBJ2-3,CASSLTDNTDTQYF
TRBV12-3/TRBV12-4,TRBJ2-7,CASSLRQTPGEQYF
TRBV12-3/TRBV12-4,TRBJ2-7,CASSLAGGTEQYF
TRBV12-3/TRBV12-4,TRBJ1-1,CASNPGLNTEAFF
TRBV5-6,TRBJ2-3,CASSLLGGIKADTQYF
TRBV6-2/TRBV6-3,TRBJ2-3,CASSSRRTRGDTQYF
TRBV7-2,TRBJ2-1,CASSPPVEREQFF
TRBV9,TRBJ2-1,CASSASGRAYNEQFF
TRBV3-1,TRBJ2-1,CASSQAGEQFF
TRBV12-3/TRBV12-4,TRBJ2-4,CASRPGGTLTKNIQYF
TRBV20-1,TRBJ1-2,CSARGAGPLNYGYTF
TRBV10-2,TRBJ2-1,CASLWAQYNEQFF